This T cell receptor beta chain was profiled in a study of blood T cell repertoires in COVID-19. Study at large: COVID-19 samples collected from the United States, Italy and Spain covered acute and convalescent phases. Sources were T cells, B-cell-depleted T cells, or PBMCs; the material itself was cDNA or gDNA.

V lost 9 bases and J lost 0, with 15 bases in between. The CDR3 has 14 amino acids. Germline V gene sequence: CDR1 LNHDA, CDR2 SQIVND (reference sequence). Patients from Seattle were sampled longitudinally, starting during active infection. In the original processing: Reference gene primers were amplified, and this amplification served to estimate nucleated cell counts. Profiled with immunoSEQ multiplex PCR; TCRdb holds only in-frame clones, not every one. V, J and clone size derive from that table, while D and trimming were established from the DNA sequence. The repertoire holds some 94,000 clones, around nine tenths seen once, with approximately 20% in the top ten.

Material: peripheral blood. The sequence derives from a woman between 55 and 75 years old with COVID-19, enrolled during active disease. The rearrangement joins TRBV19 to TRBJ2-7, with D possibly TRBD1 on 5 matching bases. The CDR3 region has the DNA TGTGCCAGCAGGGCGGCGGAAGGCTCCTACGAGCAGTACTTC. Its translation: CASRAAEGSYEQYF. The full variable domain, completed using reference TRBV19 and TRBJ2-7, is DGGITQSPKYLFRKEGQNVTLSCEQNLNHDAMYWYRQDPGQGLRLIYYSQIVNDFQKGDIAEGYSVSREKKESFPLTVTSAQKNPTAFYLCASRAAEGSYEQYFGPGTRLTVT.